The present TCR beta chain was sequenced within a study of blood T cell repertoires in COVID-19. Study information: Both acute and convalescent COVID-19 samples were obtained from the United States, Italy and Spain.

Per the original data handling: Estimation of nucleated cell counts was performed using reference gene primer amplification. Method: immunoSEQ multiplex PCR; TCRdb's copy keeps in-frame clones and lacks some. The V and J calls and the clone size are those of that table, but D and trimming were determined from the DNA. The sample carries about 220,000 clones, roughly 80% recorded once. The CDR3 totals 16 residues. CDR1 and CDR2 from the germline V gene are SNHLY and FYNNEI. V trimming: 2 bases; J trimming: 4 bases; junction bases outside the gene matches: 7. This clone was counted a single time. The rearrangement links TRBV2 to TRBJ1-5; 8 bases agree with TRBD1. The source is a man aged 25 to 45 with active or convalescent COVID-19. The sequenced material came from peripheral blood. The CDR3 region is CASSELGQGLNQPQHF. DNA of the CDR3: TGTGCCAGCAGTGAACTCGGACAGGGTTTAAATCAGCCCCAGCATTTT.